This TCR beta chain came from a study of T cells in Graves' hyperthyroidism and ophthalmopathy. Study results and caveats: Model-based prediction identified ophthalmopathy a median around 6.5 months prior to its onset.

This clonotype came up many times. Its antigen remains unidentified. When hyperthyroidism was first diagnosed, the blood sample was taken, preceding any ophthalmopathy symptoms. Germline lookup yields CDR1 LGHNA and CDR2 YSLEER. V shed 1 base and J 7 bases; nucleotides not matched to a gene: 6. The CDR3 has 16 residues. TCR beta CDR3 regions were amplified from RNA transcripts. The primer set for the first-round RT-PCR of the TCR CDR3 was HTBI. Each CDR3 protein gets one entry after TCRdb re-called the multiplex PCR reads with MiXCR. The table includes nearly 600,000 distinct CDR3 sequences, approximately 15% detected once.

Material: blood. The chain couples TRBV4-3 to TRBJ1-6; 8 bases map to TRBD1. The receptor was derived from a woman in her twenties or thirties with Graves' hyperthyroidism that later progressed to Graves' ophthalmopathy. CDR3 loop: CASSQVSTGVNSPLHF. CDR3 DNA sequence: TGCGCCAGCAGCCAAGTTTCGACAGGGGTAAATTCACCCCTCCACTTT.